The 22 T cell receptor beta chains below were found in one sample sequenced in a study of T cells after yellow fever vaccination. From the 5' RACE reads, TCRdb called clonotypes with MiXCR, one entry per CDR3 protein. The repertoire holds under 200,000 distinct CDR3 sequences, with approximately 6.7% as singletons. The material was CD4+ T cells sorted from PBMCs, obtained 5 to 6 days after the first yellow fever vaccination. These receptors were collected from a man aged 18-30 years who received the YFV17D yellow fever vaccine.

The table lists this clonotype with many counts. The chain uses TRBV6-5 and TRBJ1-6; maybe TRBD1 (5 bases). Germline V lookup: CDR1 MNHEY, CDR2 SVGAGI. Trimming shortened V by 9 bases and J by 8 bases, and 23 bases separated the two germline ends. This CDR3 has 16 amino acids. In DNA form, the CDR3 reads TGTGCCAGACCCACGGCAAAGGGGCGGTTAGATTCACCCCTCCACTTT. Protein: CARPTAKGRLDSPLHF.

This clonotype showed up many times. The rearrangement joins TRBV7-2 to TRBJ2-1, with TRBD2 identical over 8 bases. J gave up 2 bases and V 2 bases, and 2 bases lay outside the gene matches. The CDR3 has 15 amino acids. Germline V lookup: CDR1 SGHTA, CDR2 FQGNSA. CDR3 sequence: CASSLKTSAYNEQFF. CDR3 nucleotide sequence: TGTGCCAGCAGCTTAAAGACTAGCGCCTACAATGAGCAGTTCTTC.

Of note for this clonotype: This may be a read error, as it is one base from a much larger clone. This sequence joins TRBV3-1 and TRBJ2-5; D uncertain. The CDR3 has 15 residues. Germline lookup yields CDR1 LGHDT and CDR2 YNNKEL (reference sequence). The CDR3 DNA sequence: TGTGCCTGCAGCCCGTTGGCGAGGTACCAAGAGACCCAGTACTTC. Translation: CACSPLARYQETQYF.

The chain combines TRBV5-1 with TRBJ1-2; D is possibly TRBD1 (6 bases). The CDR3 has 16 amino acids. Germline lookup yields CDR1 SGHRS and CDR2 YFSETQ. Trimming took 7 bases from V and 4 from J, leaving 23 bases between them. The CDR3 nucleotides are TGCGCCAGCCCCCCCCCGCGGACAGAAACCTTCTATGGCTACACCTTC. Translated, it gives CASPPPRTETFYGYTF.

Many counts were recorded for this clonotype. CDR3 protein: CASLQGASTDTQYF. Here the CDR3 DNA reads TGTGCCAGCCTCCAGGGAGCTAGCACAGATACGCAGTATTTT. The gene calls are TRBV7-2 and TRBJ2-3; the D call may be TRBD1 or TRBD2 (5 bases each). The CDR3 contains 14 residues. The germline gives CDR1 SGHTA, CDR2 FQGNSA. V was cut by 8 bases and J by 0 bases, with 12 bases left in between.

This clonotype was seen a few times. J is TRBJ2-1 and V is TRBV7-2; 8 nucleotides match TRBD2. CDR3 length: 15 amino acids. Germline V CDR1 and CDR2: SGHTA, FQGNSA. Trimming cost V 2 bases and J 8 bases; bases outside gene matches: 8. CDR3 residues: CASSLRGGPNYEQFF. The DNA of the CDR3 is TGTGCCAGCAGCTTACGGGGGGGGCCTAACTATGAGCAGTTCTTC.

This clonotype was recorded at least ten times. This rearrangement joins TRBV24-1 to TRBJ1-2, with D hard to call. In germline, CDR1 is KGHDR, CDR2 SFDVKD. V was pared by 2 bases and J by 7 bases, with 10 bases between. The CDR3 extends over 13 amino acids. CDR3 sequence (DNA): TGTGCCACCAGTGATTACCCCAAGGGTGGCTACACCTTC. Translated: CATSDYPKGGYTF.

At least ten counts were recorded for this clonotype. The chain employs TRBV18 and TRBJ2-1; 7 nucleotides align to TRBD1. Germline V gene sequence: CDR1 KGHSH, CDR2 LQKENI. This CDR3 contains 16 residues. V shed 6 bases, J shed 1 base, and the junction held 9 bases outside the gene matches. The CDR3 loop is CASSLRRTGSYNEQFF. The CDR3 bases are TGTGCCAGCTCGCTTCGACGGACAGGTTCCTACAATGAGCAGTTCTTC.

This clonotype was detected a few times. The chain has TRBV9 and TRBJ2-5; D might be TRBD1 (6 bases). V was pared by 0 bases and J by 5 bases, with 8 bases between. The germline V gene has CDR1 SGDLS and CDR2 YYNGEE. The CDR3 sequence is 13 residues long. The CDR3: CASSVAQGETQYF. Here the CDR3 DNA reads TGTGCCAGCAGCGTAGCTCAGGGGGAGACCCAGTACTTC.

At least ten counts were recorded for this clonotype. The V gene is TRBV7-2, the J gene TRBJ2-3, with 12 bases matching TRBD2. The germline gives CDR1 SGHTA, CDR2 FQGNSA. J lost 4 bases, V lost 6 bases, and 8 bases had no gene match. The CDR3 runs 16 residues. The CDR3 sequence is CASRLLAGGLADTQYF. CDR3 nucleotide sequence: TGTGCCAGCAGACTCCTAGCGGGGGGGCTTGCAGATACGCAGTATTTT. Filled out from reference TRBV7-2 and TRBJ2-3, the complete variable domain reads GAGVSQSPSNKVTEKGKDVELRCDPISGHTALYWYRQSLGQGLEFLIYFQGNSAPDKSGLPSDRFSAERTGGSVSTLTIQRTQQEDSAVYLCASRLLAGGLADTQYFGPGTRLTVL.

The chain couples TRBV20-1 to TRBJ2-3; D is possibly TRBD1 or TRBD2 (6 bases each). Germline V gene lookup returns CDR1 DFQATT and CDR2 SNEGSKA (reference sequence). The CDR3 loop spans 14 amino acids. The V end lost 8 bases, the J end lost 2 bases, and 17 bases lay between the germline ends. The CDR3 spells CSTSGGSSTDTQYF. In DNA, the CDR3 is TGCAGTACGTCCGGGGGCTCGTCCACAGATACGCAGTATTTT.

V and J are TRBV7-9 and TRBJ1-5; 9 positions agree with TRBD1. Germline V gives CDR1 SEHNR, CDR2 FQNEAQ (reference sequence). With V trimmed by 5 bases and J by 3 bases, 8 bases remained unmatched. The CDR3 covers 16 residues. CDR3 loop: CASSQAWTGDNQPQHF. For the CDR3, the DNA is TGTGCCAGCAGCCAAGCCTGGACAGGGGACAATCAGCCCCAGCATTTT.

CDR3 nucleotide sequence: TGTGCCAGCAGCCCTTCCGGTAGGGCGGGTCAGCCCCAGCATTTT. It is translated as CASSPSGRAGQPQHF. This chain joins TRBV9 and TRBJ1-5; D gene uncertain. This CDR3 has 15 residues. Trimming cost V 4 bases and J 6 bases, with 17 bases left between them. Per germline, CDR1 SGDLS and CDR2 YYNGEE.

This clonotype has a count of ten or more. The rearrangement uses TRBV5-1 and TRBJ2-3; D is unresolved. Trimming cost V 0 bases and J 6 bases, with 8 bases left between them. The CDR3 has 13 residues. CDR1 is SGHRS and CDR2 is YFSETQ in the germline V gene. In DNA form, the CDR3 reads TGCGCCAGCAGCTTGGGAGATAAGGATACGCAGTATTTT. Translating it yields CASSLGDKDTQYF.

This clonotype was detected only a few times. V gene TRBV12-3 or TRBV12-4 combines with J gene TRBJ2-4; no definite D call. This CDR3 is 14 amino acids long. Trimming stripped 3 bases from V and 0 bases from J, with 6 bases between. The CDR3 region has the DNA TGTGCCAGCAGTTTGCGGATAGCCAAAAACATTCAGTACTTC. Its translation is CASSLRIAKNIQYF.

This clonotype was counted at least ten times. The chain combines TRBV5-1 with TRBJ2-7, with TRBD1 matching over 12 bases. Trimming removed 1 base from V and 2 bases from J; junction bases left unmatched: 7. The CDR3 is 17 amino acids. From germline, CDR1 is SGHRS and CDR2 YFSETQ. The DNA for the CDR3 is TGCGCCAGCAGCTTGACTCCGGGACAGGGGGCTACCTACGAGCAGTACGTC. It encodes CASSLTPGQGATYEQYV.

This clonotype was recorded at least ten times. The chain joins TRBV4-3 to TRBJ2-1; D is unclear. There are 14 residues in the CDR3. V lost 0 bases, J lost 7 bases, and 10 bases lay in between. Germline lookup yields CDR1 LGHNA and CDR2 YSLEER. This chain's CDR3 is CASSQDPASNEQFF. For the CDR3, the DNA is TGCGCCAGCAGCCAAGATCCGGCTAGTAATGAGCAGTTCTTC.

Only a few counts were recorded for this clonotype. The chain recombines TRBV30 with TRBJ2-3; perhaps TRBD1 as D (5 bases). V was shortened by 4 bases and J by 2 bases, with 10 bases between the two germline ends. The CDR3 covers 13 residues. Germline CDR1 reads GTSNPN; CDR2 reads SVGIG (reference sequence). The DNA of the CDR3 is TGTGCCTGGACAGGGATCAACACAGATACGCAGTATTTT. Translating it yields CAWTGINTDTQYF.

A few counts support this clonotype. The chain has TRBV18 and TRBJ2-2, with 10 nucleotides matching TRBD2. The V segment lost 1 base and the J segment 4 bases; nucleotides outside the gene matches: 9. Germline CDR1 reads KGHSH; CDR2 reads LQKENI. The CDR3 loop spans 18 amino acids. The CDR3, as DNA: TGTGCCAGCTCACCACGTTCGCCAACTAGCGGGACCACCGGGGAGCTGTTTTTT. It translates to CASSPRSPTSGTTGELFF.

J is TRBJ1-1 and V is TRBV10-3, with D hard to call. This CDR3 contains 14 residues. Germline loops: CDR1 ENHRY, CDR2 SYGVKD. With 2 bases removed from V and 4 bases from J, the gap between germline ends came to 11 bases. For the CDR3, the DNA is TGTGCCATCAGTGAGGCGTCCGGGGTCACTGAAGCTTTCTTT. This translates into CAISEASGVTEAFF.

This clonotype has ten or more counts. J is TRBJ2-5 and V is TRBV5-1; possible D gene TRBD2, 6 bases. The CDR3 totals 15 residues. Germline V gene sequence: CDR1 SGHRS, CDR2 YFSETQ. The germline V and J ends were trimmed by 0 bases and 5 bases, with 14 bases remaining between them. Written as DNA, the CDR3 is TGCGCCAGCAGCTTGGATCCGGGAGAATGGGAGACCCAGTACTTC. The encoded protein is CASSLDPGEWETQYF. Complete variable domain (other parts from reference TRBV5-1 and TRBJ2-5): KAGVTQTPRYLIKTRGQQVTLSCSPISGHRSVSWYQQTPGQGLQFLFEYFSETQRNKGNFPGRFSGRQFSNSRSEMNVSTLELGDSALYLCASSLDPGEWETQYFGPGTRLLVL.

This clonotype came up a few times. V usage is TRBV23-1 and J usage is TRBJ2-7; 8 bases are shared with TRBD1. TRBV23-1 is placed among ORFs of uncertain function. V shed 4 bases, J shed 7 bases, and the junction held 18 bases outside the gene matches. The CDR3 is 17 residues long. This chain's CDR3 is CASSRENPDRDFTEQYV. The CDR3 region has the DNA TGCGCCAGCAGTCGGGAGAACCCGGACAGGGACTTTACGGAGCAGTACGTC.